The sequence of this TCR beta chain was determined in a study of T cell responses to AZD1222 COVID-19 vaccine. Broader study findings: Repertoires were obtained only post-peak T cell response. Nearly half of spike-specific TCRs reportedly go after variant regions that carry no mutations.

The protocol was immunoSEQ multiplex PCR, while the TCRdb copy is restricted to in-frame clones and leaves out a portion. The sample carries approximately 120,000 clones, around 89% recorded once. CDR1 is LGHNA, CDR2 YSLEER, per germline. This CDR3 is built from 16 residues. V lost 0 bases and J lost 5; bases outside the gene matches: 5. As regards this clone: As yet, its antigen is unknown.

The V gene is TRBV4-3, the J gene TRBJ2-2; 8 bases are a match to TRBD2. The receptor was isolated from an adult in good health. The sample here was peripheral blood, taken on day 0 of AZD1222 vaccination. The CDR3 DNA sequence: TGCGCCAGCAGCCAAGATCCGGGAGGGGAAACCGGGGAGCTGTTTTTT. It is translated as CASSQDPGGETGELFF.